This T cell receptor beta chain stems from a study of shared clonotypes between healthy human individuals (dated by TCRdb to 2020 to 2022). Regarding the complete study: A couple of women and three men aged 18 to 49 years were included in the cohort. For each donor, CD4 naive and CD4 memory were each run on three plates, CD8 naive on two plates, and CD8 memory on one plate. Blood TCR repertoires of about 5 healthy adults were deeply sequenced to estimate repertoire size and the extent of clonotype sharing between individuals. To increase sequencing depth and limit assay-specific biases, different laboratories used diverse techniques to prepare libraries and sequence TCR repertoires. Leukapheresis yielded between about 0.85 and 9.5 billion PBMCs per donor.

Using the deep immunoSEQ assay, multiplex PCR amplified TCR CDR3 regions from genomic DNA. Genomic DNA extracted from each cell subset was distributed evenly over all wells of several immunoSEQ 96-well plates, and each plate served as one replicate. For sorted subsets, each replicate PCR was loaded with 200 ng genomic DNA, equivalent to 25,000 to 35,000 T cell genomes. The purified libraries were quantified using a Qubit 3.0 fluorometer, sized with a Bioanalyzer 2100, and then quantified again using the KAPA Library Quantification kit. Each immunoSEQ 96-well plate was sequenced on its own single-read 150-cycle Illumina NextSeq 550 flow cell. The study's processing was this. Because only junctional sequences without quality scores were contained in the immunoSEQ output, filtering matching that applied to full-length reads could not be performed. Sequences were annotated with PyIR, a Python wrapper for IgBLAST v1.9, and V/J genes and CDR3 were assigned using IMGT germline references. Reads with weak V/J assignments (E-value above 1e-6), missing CDR3, stop codons, out-of-frame junctions, or ambiguous translated residues were removed. V3J clonotypes were defined as sequences sharing an identical inferred V gene, J gene, and CDR3 amino acid sequence. The percentage overlap between two repertoires was calculated by dividing the number of shared unique clonotypes by the size of the smaller repertoire. Richness of each repertoire was evaluated using RTK rarefaction, the Chao1 estimator, and Recon v2.1 estimates of unobserved clonotypes. Generation probabilities were computed with OLGA for all TCRbeta clonotypes obtained by the gDNA method from a handful of donors. Not all clones reach the TCRdb copy of this immuneACCESS table, which keeps in-frame sequences only. Checked studies attribute under half of the gap to unresolved V genes and leave the rest unexplained. V and J calls plus clone size are reproduced from that table; the DNA served to infer D and trimming. The sample table holds just under 350,000 clones, of which over 70% were seen once. The ten largest clones add up to over 9.5% of the sample.

General findings and caveats noted by the study authors: When several donors were compared, the shared fraction of clonotypes was roughly 4.8% for naive CD4, about 4% for naive CD8, about 2.4% for memory CD4, and approximately 0.4% for memory CD8. Higher generation probabilities were observed for clonotypes shared by all four sorted-subset donors than for non-shared clonotypes. Because the study included a small number of donors, the genetic and exposure-history diversity represented was limited. Sampling was restricted to blood, and TCR repertoires in tissue are likely to differ from TCR repertoires in blood. Pairwise subsampling led to the expectation that sequencing depth would affect the degree of clonotype sharing among donors. Even with the large sequencing depth, rarefaction of the sorted-subset datasets indicated that sequencing was incomplete. Naive subsets generally had larger estimated clonotype richness than memory subsets did.

Turning to this clone: The antigen it binds to is not known. No base quality information exists; no much larger clone differs at one position.

V is reduced by 1 base and J by 10 bases, leaving a spacing of 14 bases between them. The CDR3 runs 14 amino acids, cysteine and phenylalanine included. The kept DNA is CDR3 alone, 42 bases in frame from the first base. CDR1 MNHEY and CDR2 SMNVEV are derived from the germline V gene (reference sequence). The donors were healthy, HIV-negative adults with no recently reported acute infections or vaccinations. Only Caucasian adults living in Nashville, Tennessee, USA were represented among the donors. CD4+ T cells were enriched through magnetic negative selection, after which naive cells were positively selected on CD45RA and the remaining negative fraction served as the memory subset. Blood was collected by leukapheresis, and PBMCs were isolated by Ficoll-Histopaque density gradient centrifugation and then cryopreserved in liquid nitrogen vapor phase. Analytical flow cytometry was used to check the purity and quantity of every magnetically sorted T cell population. Genomic DNA was isolated from each sorted fraction and quantified by UV absorbance on a Nanodrop 2000c.

This clonotype was obtained from a man aged 30 to 45 in good health. Sequencing input: memory CD4+ T cells sorted from blood. The meaning of the sample's cell subset or site label: CD45RA-negative fraction. Recombination connected TRBV27 to TRBJ2-1, with TRBD2 as a weak D call on 5 bases. The DNA sequence is given as TGTGCCAGCAGTTTATTCCCAGACTATGGGGAGCAGTTCTTC. Its protein product is CASSLFPDYGEQFF.